This T cell receptor (beta chain) came from a study of beta chain features in type 1 diabetes. Study outcomes and limitations: TCRB CDR3 length was moderately but significantly reduced in all four CD4+ subsets of Type 1 diabetes patients.

A word on this clone: Its antigen is currently unknown.

The germline V gene encodes CDR1 MGHRA and CDR2 YSYEKL. Unmatched junction bases numbered 11, after V lost 4 bases and J lost 4 bases. This CDR3 is built from 16 residues. As every portion of the isolated RNA was reverse transcribed, the sequencing read expressed TCRB transcripts. Clones were read by immunoSEQ multiplex PCR, and TCRdb kept only the in-frame ones, dropping some. The sample holds about 150,000 clones; approximately 10% are singletons and the top ten take around 0.7%. This chain uses TRBV4-1 with TRBJ1-2; 8 bases line up with TRBD1. Material: central memory CD4+ T cells from blood. The source is a woman aged 30 to 39 with type 1 diabetes. The CDR3 region has the DNA TGCGCCAGCAGCCTCCTGATACCGGGACAGGCCTATGGCTACACCTTC. It is translated as CASSLLIPGQAYGYTF.